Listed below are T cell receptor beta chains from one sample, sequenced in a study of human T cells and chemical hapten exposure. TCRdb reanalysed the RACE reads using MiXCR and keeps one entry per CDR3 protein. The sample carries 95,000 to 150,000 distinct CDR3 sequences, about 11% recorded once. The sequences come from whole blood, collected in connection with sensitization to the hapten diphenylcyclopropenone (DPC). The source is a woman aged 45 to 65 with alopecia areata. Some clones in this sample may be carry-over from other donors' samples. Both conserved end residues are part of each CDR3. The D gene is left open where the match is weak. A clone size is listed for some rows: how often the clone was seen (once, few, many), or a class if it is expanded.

CDR3 DNA: TGTGCCAGCAGCCAAGATCGGGGGCAGGATGAAAAACTGTTTTTT
CDR3 protein: CASSQDRGQDEKLFF
V gene: TRBV4-2
J gene: TRBJ1-4
clone size: few
D gene: .
CDR3 length: 15

CDR3 DNA: TGTGCCAGCAGCTTAACACAGCACGAGCAGTACTTC
CDR3 protein: CASSLTQHEQYF
V gene: TRBV7-2
J gene: TRBJ2-7
clone size: .
D gene: .
CDR3 length: 12

CDR3 DNA: TGTGCCAGCAGCCGCGGGGACAGCTCCTACGAGCAGTACTTC
CDR3 protein: CASSRGDSSYEQYF
V gene: TRBV11-1
J gene: TRBJ2-7
clone size: few
D gene: .
CDR3 length: 14

CDR3 DNA: TGCAGCGTTGAAGGTCAGGGATTCCCCAATGAGCAGTTCTTC
CDR3 protein: CSVEGQGFPNEQFF
V gene: TRBV29-1
J gene: TRBJ2-1
clone size: many
D gene: .
CDR3 length: 14

CDR3 DNA: TGTGCCATGGGGGGACAGGGGAACTCCAATGAGCAGTTCTTC
CDR3 protein: CAMGGQGNSNEQFF
V gene: TRBV10-3
J gene: TRBJ2-1
clone size: .
D gene: TRBD1
CDR3 length: 14

CDR3 DNA: TGCAGTGCTAGGATCACAGATACGCAGTATTTT
CDR3 protein: CSARITDTQYF
V gene: TRBV20-1
J gene: TRBJ2-3
clone size: many
D gene: .
CDR3 length: 11

CDR3 DNA: TGTGCCAGCAGTTTATCACAAGCAGATACGCAGTATTTT
CDR3 protein: CASSLSQADTQYF
V gene: TRBV27
J gene: TRBJ2-3
clone size: many
D gene: .
CDR3 length: 13

CDR3 DNA: TGTGCCAGCAGCCCCCGGGAGGGGCCTGGAAACACCATATATTTT
CDR3 protein: CASSPREGPGNTIYF
V gene: TRBV13
J gene: TRBJ1-3
clone size: .
D gene: .
CDR3 length: 15

CDR3 DNA: TGTGCCAGCAGTTCCGGGAGACAGGAGCAGTTCTTC
CDR3 protein: CASSSGRQEQFF
V gene: TRBV6-2/TRBV6-3
J gene: TRBJ2-1
clone size: few
D gene: .
CDR3 length: 12

CDR3 DNA: TGCAGCGTTGACGCGGGGAGTAACACTGAAGCTTTCTTT
CDR3 protein: CSVDAGSNTEAFF
V gene: TRBV29-1
J gene: TRBJ1-1
clone size: few
D gene: .
CDR3 length: 13

CDR3 DNA: TGTGCCAGCAGCCGGACCGCGTTCACAGATACGCAGTATTTT
CDR3 protein: CASSRTAFTDTQYF
V gene: TRBV7-6
J gene: TRBJ2-3
clone size: .
D gene: .
CDR3 length: 14

CDR3 DNA: TGTGCCAGCAGCCGATCCCGGACAGACTACGAGCAGTACTTC
CDR3 protein: CASSRSRTDYEQYF
V gene: TRBV7-2
J gene: TRBJ2-7
clone size: few
D gene: .
CDR3 length: 14

CDR3 DNA: TGTGCCAGCAGAAACGAGGGGTTGGACGAGCAGTACTTC
CDR3 protein: CASRNEGLDEQYF
V gene: TRBV27
J gene: TRBJ2-7
clone size: .
D gene: .
CDR3 length: 13

CDR3 DNA: TGTGCCAGCAGTGGGGACAGCTCCTACGAGCAGTACTTC
CDR3 protein: CASSGDSSYEQYF
V gene: TRBV12-3/TRBV12-4
J gene: TRBJ2-7
clone size: .
D gene: TRBD1
CDR3 length: 13

CDR3 DNA: TGCAGTGCTATTCGACTAGCGGCCTCCTACGAGCAGTACTTC
CDR3 protein: CSAIRLAASYEQYF
V gene: TRBV20-1
J gene: TRBJ2-7
clone size: few
D gene: TRBD2
CDR3 length: 14

CDR3 DNA: TGCAGTGTTCGGACCGGGACAACCCCTCAGCCCCAGCATTTT
CDR3 protein: CSVRTGTTPQPQHF
V gene: TRBV20-1
J gene: TRBJ1-5
clone size: many
D gene: .
CDR3 length: 14

CDR3 DNA: TGTGCCAGCAGCTTAGCTCTCCCGGATTACACAGATACGCAGTATTTT
CDR3 protein: CASSLALPDYTDTQYF
V gene: TRBV11-2
J gene: TRBJ2-3
clone size: .
D gene: .
CDR3 length: 16

CDR3 DNA: TGTGCCAGCAGTCCGATTTGGGACAGCGTCTCCGGCTACACCTTC
CDR3 protein: CASSPIWDSVSGYTF
V gene: TRBV6-5
J gene: TRBJ1-2
clone size: few
D gene: TRBD1
CDR3 length: 15

CDR3 DNA: TGCGCCAGCAGCCAGAGGACTAGCGCAGATACGCAGTATTTT
CDR3 protein: CASSQRTSADTQYF
V gene: TRBV4-1
J gene: TRBJ2-3
clone size: few
D gene: TRBD2
CDR3 length: 14

CDR3 DNA: TGTGCCAGCAGTTCAGGGACAGGGGGCGATCAGCCCCAGCATTTT
CDR3 protein: CASSSGTGGDQPQHF
V gene: TRBV27
J gene: TRBJ1-5
clone size: many
D gene: TRBD1
CDR3 length: 15

CDR3 DNA: TGCGCCAGCAGCCTAGCGGGGCTCCAGGATACGCAGTATTTT
CDR3 protein: CASSLAGLQDTQYF
V gene: TRBV10-1
J gene: TRBJ2-3
clone size: .
D gene: TRBD2
CDR3 length: 14

CDR3 DNA: TGTGCCAGCAGCCTTGACCAATTAGCGGGAGAGAATGAGCAGTTCTTC
CDR3 protein: CASSLDQLAGENEQFF
V gene: TRBV6-2/TRBV6-3
J gene: TRBJ2-1
clone size: few
D gene: TRBD2
CDR3 length: 16

CDR3 DNA: TGCAGTGCCAAACGGACTAGTCGGGATACGCAGTATTTT
CDR3 protein: CSAKRTSRDTQYF
V gene: TRBV20-1
J gene: TRBJ2-3
clone size: .
D gene: TRBD2
CDR3 length: 13

CDR3 DNA: TGTGCCACCAGCAGAGGGGGGACAGGGGTCGACACCGGGGAGCTGTTTTTT
CDR3 protein: CATSRGGTGVDTGELFF
V gene: TRBV15
J gene: TRBJ2-2
clone size: many
D gene: TRBD1
CDR3 length: 17

CDR3 DNA: TGCGCCAGCAGCTTGAATCCTCATGGCGCAGATACGCAGTATTTT
CDR3 protein: CASSLNPHGADTQYF
V gene: TRBV5-1
J gene: TRBJ2-3
clone size: many
D gene: .
CDR3 length: 15

CDR3 DNA: TGTGCCAGCAGCCCCCGGGGAATCAGGAACACTGAAGCTTTCTTT
CDR3 protein: CASSPRGIRNTEAFF
V gene: TRBV5-6
J gene: TRBJ1-1
clone size: .
D gene: .
CDR3 length: 15

CDR3 DNA: TGCAGTGGGGAAGCAACAGATACGCAGTATTTT
CDR3 protein: CSGEATDTQYF
V gene: TRBV20-1
J gene: TRBJ2-3
clone size: few
D gene: .
CDR3 length: 11

CDR3 DNA: TGTGCCAGCAGCTCCGGCGGGGGGGTACATACGCAGTATTTT
CDR3 protein: CASSSGGGVHTQYF
V gene: TRBV7-8
J gene: TRBJ2-3
clone size: .
D gene: TRBD2
CDR3 length: 14

CDR3 DNA: TGTGCCAGCAGTTTAATTTTTGGGATTAAGGAGCAATCCATATATTTT
CDR3 protein: CASSLIFGIKEQSIYF
V gene: TRBV12-3/TRBV12-4
J gene: TRBJ1-3
clone size: many
D gene: .
CDR3 length: 16

CDR3 DNA: TGTGCCAGCAGCCAACGGGACAGTTATGGCTACACCTTC
CDR3 protein: CASSQRDSYGYTF
V gene: TRBV6-5
J gene: TRBJ1-2
clone size: .
D gene: TRBD1
CDR3 length: 13

CDR3 DNA: TGCAGTGCTAGAGGACACAACCTAACCAAAAACATTCAGTACTTC
CDR3 protein: CSARGHNLTKNIQYF
V gene: TRBV20-1
J gene: TRBJ2-4
clone size: .
D gene: .
CDR3 length: 15

CDR3 DNA: TGTGCCAGCACTGAGGGCGCTGAAGCTTTCTTT
CDR3 protein: CASTEGAEAFF
V gene: TRBV12-3/TRBV12-4
J gene: TRBJ1-1
clone size: few
D gene: .
CDR3 length: 11

CDR3 DNA: TGTGCCATCAGCCCAAGCAGTGGGGGGCCGACTGGGGCCAACGTCCTGACTTTC
CDR3 protein: CAISPSSGGPTGANVLTF
V gene: TRBV10-3
J gene: TRBJ2-6
clone size: .
D gene: .
CDR3 length: 18

CDR3 DNA: TGCAGCTCCCGGGCTTCAAGGGGGGCTTTCTTT
CDR3 protein: CSSRASRGAFF
V gene: TRBV29-1
J gene: TRBJ1-1
clone size: .
D gene: .
CDR3 length: 11

CDR3 DNA: TGTGCCAGCAGTCACGATGGCGCTGGTTTACCATATGGCTACACCTTC
CDR3 protein: CASSHDGAGLPYGYTF
V gene: TRBV6-2/TRBV6-3
J gene: TRBJ1-2
clone size: .
D gene: .
CDR3 length: 16

CDR3 DNA: TGTGCCTGGAGCCCCCTTCCAGGGACCAACACCGGGGAGCTGTTTTTT
CDR3 protein: CAWSPLPGTNTGELFF
V gene: TRBV30
J gene: TRBJ2-2
clone size: .
D gene: .
CDR3 length: 16

CDR3 DNA: TGTGCCACCAGCAGAGCGAGTAATGAAAAACTGTTTTTT
CDR3 protein: CATSRASNEKLFF
V gene: TRBV15
J gene: TRBJ1-4
clone size: .
D gene: .
CDR3 length: 13

CDR3 DNA: TGTGCCAGCAGTTGGCACTATGGCTACACCTTC
CDR3 protein: CASSWHYGYTF
V gene: TRBV12-3/TRBV12-4
J gene: TRBJ1-2
clone size: .
D gene: .
CDR3 length: 11

CDR3 DNA: TGTGCCAGCAGTGAAATAACAGCAGGGGACACTGAAGCTTTCTTT
CDR3 protein: CASSEITAGDTEAFF
V gene: TRBV2
J gene: TRBJ1-1
clone size: .
D gene: .
CDR3 length: 15

CDR3 DNA: TGTGCCAGCAGCTCATGGACACAGCTATCCAAAAACATTCAGTACTTC
CDR3 protein: CASSSWTQLSKNIQYF
V gene: TRBV5-6
J gene: TRBJ2-4
clone size: few
D gene: .
CDR3 length: 16

CDR3 DNA: TGTGCCTGGAGTCTTTCCCCCGGGGGAGATACGCAGTATTTT
CDR3 protein: CAWSLSPGGDTQYF
V gene: TRBV30
J gene: TRBJ2-3
clone size: few
D gene: .
CDR3 length: 14

CDR3 DNA: TGTGCCAGCAGCTCAGGGCCCAGCTATCCCCTCCACTTT
CDR3 protein: CASSSGPSYPLHF
V gene: TRBV7-2
J gene: TRBJ1-6
clone size: .
D gene: .
CDR3 length: 13

CDR3 DNA: TGTGCCTGGAGTGTAAAGAATGAGCAGTTCTTC
CDR3 protein: CAWSVKNEQFF
V gene: TRBV30
J gene: TRBJ2-1
clone size: few
D gene: .
CDR3 length: 11

CDR3 DNA: TGTGCCAGCAGCTTACACGGCCCTGAAGCTTTCTTT
CDR3 protein: CASSLHGPEAFF
V gene: TRBV7-9
J gene: TRBJ1-1
clone size: .
D gene: .
CDR3 length: 12

CDR3 DNA: TGTGCCAGCAGCCCGGCATCCGCGGGGTGGTACTTC
CDR3 protein: CASSPASAGWYF
V gene: TRBV28
J gene: TRBJ2-7
clone size: few
D gene: .
CDR3 length: 12

CDR3 DNA: TGTGCCAGCAGCTTAGATATAGGGGAGTGTGGGTCACCCCTCCACTTT
CDR3 protein: CASSLDIGECGSPLHF
V gene: TRBV7-8
J gene: TRBJ1-6
clone size: .
D gene: .
CDR3 length: 16

CDR3 DNA: TGTGCCAGCGGACAGAGCTACAATGAGCAGTTCTTC
CDR3 protein: CASGQSYNEQFF
V gene: TRBV6-2/TRBV6-3
J gene: TRBJ2-1
clone size: many
D gene: .
CDR3 length: 12